These 26 T cell receptor beta chains share one sample of origin, sequenced in a study of T cell responses to AZD1222 COVID-19 vaccine (dated by TCRdb to the early 2020s). Per the publication, the time point label means: about 28 days (+/-7) after the second vaccine dose. The library came from the immunoSEQ multiplex PCR assay. Held by TCRdb, this immuneACCESS table contains in-frame sequences only and omits some clones. Under half of the omission traces to an unresolved V gene where checked; the cause of the rest is unknown. A total of about 120,000 clones appear in this sample, approximately 94% of them only once. The ten most abundant clones make up approximately 5% of the sample. Sequenced here: peripheral blood, sampled 28 days after the second AZD1222 dose. Receptors originate from an adult who received the AZD1222 COVID-19 vaccine.

The rearrangement uses TRBV14 and TRBJ1-4; TRBD1 might be the D (5 bases). Germline assignment: CDR1 SGHDN and CDR2 FVKESK. V lost 2 bases to trimming and J lost 8 bases, with 18 bases between them. The CDR3 has 16 amino acids. As DNA, the CDR3 is TGTGCCAGCAGCCAATGGGGACTGGGGGTACGAGAAAAACTGTTTTTT. Its translation: CASSQWGLGVREKLFF.

The chain is built from TRBV15 and TRBJ2-7; D may be TRBD1 or TRBD2 (6 bases each). There are 15 residues in the CDR3. CDR1 and CDR2 (germline): LNHNV, YYDKDF (reference sequence). V lost 0 bases and J 3 bases, leaving 12 bases between the germline ends. The CDR3 region is CATSRDSGALYEQYF. The CDR3 coding sequence is TGTGCCACCAGCAGAGATTCGGGGGCACTCTACGAGCAGTACTTC.

This chain joins TRBV24-1 and TRBJ2-3, with a weak D call TRBD2 (7 bases). Germline V gene data show CDR1 as KGHDR and CDR2 as SFDVKD. Trimming pared 4 bases from V and 0 bases from J, leaving 10 bases between. CDR3 size: 15 residues. The CDR3 DNA reads TGTGCCACCAGTGAGGGAGGGGGTAGCACAGATACGCAGTATTTT. It translates to CATSEGGGSTDTQYF.

This clone occurred once. This chain uses TRBV10-2 with TRBJ1-2; possibly TRBD1 for D (5 bases). Germline CDR1 and CDR2: WSHSY and SAAADI. V was shortened by 4 bases and J by 9 bases, with 18 bases between the two germline ends. The CDR3 runs to 14 residues. CDR3 residues: CASSGSELSGSYTF. CDR3 bases: TGCGCCAGCAGTGGCTCGGAGTTATCAGGGAGCTACACCTTC.

This chain links TRBV7-9 with TRBJ2-3; D is undetermined. CDR1 is SEHNR and CDR2 is FQNEAQ in the germline V gene (reference sequence). Trimming pared 6 bases from V and 6 bases from J, leaving 13 bases between. The CDR3 sequence is 13 residues long. This CDR3 is CASSFAELDTQYF. The CDR3 DNA follows: TGTGCCAGCAGTTTCGCGGAGTTGGATACGCAGTATTTT. The variable domain in full, with the rest retrieved from reference TRBV7-9 and TRBJ2-3, is DTGVSQNPRHKITKRGQNVTFRCDPISEHNRLYWYRQTLGQGPEFLTYFQNEAQLEKSRLLSDRFSAERPKGSFSTLEIQRTEQGDSAMYLCASSFAELDTQYFGPGTRLTVL.

In this sample, this clone turned up once. The genes are TRBV9 and TRBJ2-1; D perhaps matches TRBD1 (5 bases). With 0 bases removed from V and 2 bases from J, the gap between germline ends came to 12 bases. The germline V gene encodes CDR1 SGDLS and CDR2 YYNGEE. The CDR3 is made up of 16 amino acids. CDR3 loop: CASSVGGAGAYNEQFF. DNA of the CDR3: TGTGCCAGCAGCGTAGGGGGCGCAGGAGCCTACAATGAGCAGTTCTTC.

The chain joins TRBV5-4 to TRBJ1-1, with unresolved D. In germline, CDR1 is SGHNT, CDR2 YYREEE (reference sequence). The CDR3 runs 16 residues. V was trimmed by 6 bases and J by 2 bases, leaving 20 bases between them. Here the CDR3 reads CASNQGGPRVNTEAFF. The CDR3 nucleotides are TGTGCCAGCAACCAAGGAGGGCCTAGGGTAAACACTGAAGCTTTCTTT.

V usage is TRBV6-5 and J usage is TRBJ1-2; tentatively, D is TRBD1 (6 bases). Germline CDR1 and CDR2: MNHEY and SVGAGI. Trimming stripped 3 bases from V and 4 bases from J, with 15 bases between. The CDR3 runs to 15 residues. The CDR3 spells CASSYSRGAGYGYTF. Here the CDR3 DNA reads TGTGCCAGCAGTTATTCCCGGGGGGCGGGCTATGGCTACACCTTC.

This clone was seen a handful of times. This chain links TRBV15 with TRBJ1-4; D not resolved. Between the trimmed V and J ends, which lost 1 base and 7 bases, there was a span of 13 bases. The CDR3 is made up of 15 amino acids. Per germline, CDR1 LNHNV and CDR2 YYDKDF (reference sequence). The CDR3 loop reads CATSRVGSPGEKLFF. The CDR3 DNA is TGTGCCACCAGCAGAGTGGGCAGCCCGGGTGAAAAACTGTTTTTT.

The chain's CDR3 is CASSHASWTGLDGYTF. The CDR3 DNA reads TGCGCCAGCAGCCATGCTTCCTGGACAGGCCTCGATGGCTACACCTTC. V is TRBV4-3 and J is TRBJ1-2; 7 positions agree with TRBD1. The CDR3 is 16 amino acids. The germline V gene has CDR1 LGHNA and CDR2 YSLEER. Trimming cost V 3 bases and J 6 bases; bases outside gene matches: 13.

The chain carries TRBV5-4 and TRBJ1-1; tentatively, D is TRBD1 (5 bases). V gave up 0 bases and J gave up 0 bases, with 9 bases separating them. CDR3 length: 15 amino acids. The germline V gene has CDR1 SGHNT and CDR2 YYREEE (reference sequence). DNA for the CDR3: TGTGCCAGCAGCTTGGAGGGACCGATGAACACTGAAGCTTTCTTT. Amino acids: CASSLEGPMNTEAFF.

V and J are TRBV7-6 and TRBJ1-1; tentatively, D is TRBD1 (5 bases). The CDR3 is 17 amino acids. Germline CDR1 and CDR2: SGHVS and FNYEAQ. V lost 2 bases and J lost 0, with 16 bases in between. The CDR3, as DNA: TGTGCCAGCAGCTTAATTGAACAGGAGGGGTTGAACACTGAAGCTTTCTTT. It codes for CASSLIEQEGLNTEAFF. The whole variable domain, filled in from reference TRBV7-6 and TRBJ1-1, reads GAGVSQSPRYKVTKRGQDVALRCDPISGHVSLYWYRQALGQGPEFLTYFNYEAQQDKSGLPNDRFSAERPEGSISTLTIQRTEQRDSAMYRCASSLIEQEGLNTEAFFGQGTRLTVV.

The V call is TRBV5-1, the J call TRBJ2-7; a weak D match, TRBD2 (5 bases). Between the trimmed V and J ends, which lost 0 bases and 3 bases, there was a span of 16 bases. The CDR3 is 16 residues long. Germline-derived CDR1 and CDR2 are SGHRS and YFSETQ. In nucleotides, the CDR3 is TGCGCCAGCAGCTTGGTTCCGGGCTCGAGGGTCTACGAGCAGTACTTC. Amino acids: CASSLVPGSRVYEQYF.

This chain uses TRBV7-2 with TRBJ2-6, with 14 nucleotides matching TRBD2. V was clipped by 5 bases and J by 4 bases; unmatched bases: 4. CDR1 is SGHTA and CDR2 is FQGNSA in the germline V gene. The length of the CDR3 is 17 residues. CDR3: CASSIGLAGGGANVLTF. The CDR3 DNA sequence: TGTGCCAGCAGCATAGGACTAGCGGGGGGCGGGGCCAACGTCCTGACTTTC.

The chain recombines TRBV5-4 with TRBJ2-5, with D perhaps TRBD1 (5 bases). The germline CDR1 and CDR2 sequences are SGHNT and YYREEE (reference sequence). V lost 4 bases to trimming and J lost 2 bases, with 15 bases between them. The length of the CDR3 is 15 residues. In DNA form, the CDR3 reads TGTGCCAGCAGCCTTGGAACAGGATCTCAAGAGACCCAGTACTTC. This translates into CASSLGTGSQETQYF. Full variable domain (missing parts from reference TRBV5-4 and TRBJ2-5): ETGVTQSPTHLIKTRGQQVTLRCSSQSGHNTVSWYQQALGQGPQFIFQYYREEENGRGNFPPRFSGLQFPNYSSELNVNALELDDSALYLCASSLGTGSQETQYFGPGTRLLVL.

The V and J genes are TRBV25-1 and TRBJ1-1; D may be TRBD1 (6 bases). CDR3 length: 15 amino acids. Germline loops: CDR1 MGHDK, CDR2 SYGVNS. Trimming cost V 4 bases and J 2 bases, with 14 bases left between them. The CDR3: CASSGYGTLNTEAFF. As DNA, the CDR3 is TGTGCCAGCAGTGGGTATGGGACACTAAACACTGAAGCTTTCTTT.

This rearrangement joins TRBV11-1 to TRBJ2-1; the match to TRBD2 covers 8 bases. The CDR3 loop spans 15 amino acids. The junction had 8 bases not matched to a gene; V was cut back by 5 bases and J by 5 bases. CDR1 is SGHAT, CDR2 FQDESV, per germline (reference sequence). In DNA, the CDR3 is TGTGCCAGCAGCGTCAGCGGGAGATCAGACAATGAGCAGTTCTTC. It translates to CASSVSGRSDNEQFF.

This chain uses TRBV10-3 with TRBJ2-3; D tentatively reads TRBD1 or TRBD2 (6 bases each). There are 18 residues in the CDR3. CDR1 and CDR2 (germline): ENHRY, SYGVKD. The V end lost 6 bases, the J end lost 0 bases, and 22 bases lay between the germline ends. CDR3 sequence (DNA): TGTGCCATCAGCCTATTGGGGGACAAACGGGGGAGCACAGATACGCAGTATTTT. Its translation: CAISLLGDKRGSTDTQYF.

This clone was found once. The J gene is TRBJ2-1, the V gene TRBV5-1; perhaps D is TRBD1 or TRBD2 (5 bases each). CDR3 length equals 16 residues. CDR1 and CDR2 from the germline V gene are SGHRS and YFSETQ. The V end was cut by 1 base, the J end by 2 bases, with 13 bases between. The CDR3 here is CASSLTGRVAYNEQFF. CDR3 in DNA: TGCGCCAGCAGCTTGACGGGACGGGTGGCCTACAATGAGCAGTTCTTC.

The V and J genes are TRBV5-1 and TRBJ2-3; D call uncertain. The CDR3 covers 12 residues. Trimming shortened V by 4 bases and J by 2 bases, and 5 bases separated the two germline ends. Germline loops: CDR1 SGHRS, CDR2 YFSETQ. The CDR3 sequence: CASSPNTDTQYF. The DNA of the CDR3 is TGCGCCAGCAGCCCCAACACAGATACGCAGTATTTT.

The V and J genes are TRBV20-1 and TRBJ2-5; D may be TRBD2 (5 bases). V was clipped by 3 bases and J by 1 base, with 9 bases between them. CDR1 DFQATT and CDR2 SNEGSKA come from the germline V gene (reference sequence). There are 13 residues in the CDR3. CDR3 sequence reads: CSASGGVQETQYF. The CDR3, as DNA: TGCAGTGCTAGTGGAGGCGTCCAAGAGACCCAGTACTTC.

The rearrangement links TRBV9 to TRBJ1-1, with D possibly being TRBD1 (6 bases). Germline V gene lookup returns CDR1 SGDLS and CDR2 YYNGEE. The CDR3 length is 13 residues. The V end lost 3 bases, the J end lost 8 bases, and 14 bases lay between the germline ends. The CDR3 DNA is TGTGCCAGCAGCGCCGGGGGGCAGTTAGAAGCTTTCTTT. It yields the protein CASSAGGQLEAFF.

The chain couples TRBV10-3 to TRBJ1-2; D call uncertain. The CDR3 runs 14 residues. V was trimmed by 0 bases and J by 1 base, leaving 6 bases between them. Germline-derived CDR1 and CDR2 are ENHRY and SYGVKD. CDR3 residues: CAISESDRNYGYTF. CDR3 in DNA: TGTGCCATCAGTGAGTCGGACCGTAACTATGGCTACACCTTC.

The genes are TRBV7-9 and TRBJ2-3; TRBD2 aligns across 10 bases. This CDR3 has 15 amino acids. CDR1 and CDR2 from the germline V gene are SEHNR and FQNEAQ (reference sequence). V lost 0 bases and J lost 3; bases outside the gene matches: 0. This CDR3 is CASSLATSGTDTQYF. The CDR3 DNA is TGTGCCAGCAGCTTAGCGACTAGCGGGACAGATACGCAGTATTTT.

This clone was recorded only once. The V gene is TRBV11-2, the J gene TRBJ2-2, with D hard to call. CDR1 and CDR2 from the germline V gene are SGHAT and FQNNGV. Trimming took off 4 bases at V and 1 base at J, with 16 bases between the two ends. The CDR3 consists of 17 residues. Here the CDR3 reads CASSSLRAVRNTGELFF. CDR3 nucleotides: TGTGCCAGCAGCTCCCTCCGGGCAGTCCGGAACACCGGGGAGCTGTTTTTT.

There are a few counts of this clone. This sequence joins TRBV6-5 and TRBJ1-2; no clear D. Germline lookup yields CDR1 MNHEY and CDR2 SVGAGI. Between the trimmed V and J ends, which lost 6 bases and 4 bases, there was a span of 6 bases. This CDR3 spans 11 amino acids. The CDR3 loop is CASRPSYGYTF. The DNA for the CDR3 is TGTGCCAGCAGGCCCAGCTATGGCTACACCTTC.